The T cell receptor beta chain described here comes from a study of blood T cell repertoires in COVID-19. CDR1 and CDR2 (germline): SGHRS, YFSETQ. Trimming removed 1 base at V and 3 bases at J, with 13 bases between. CDR3 length: 16 amino acids. Profiled with immunoSEQ multiplex PCR; TCRdb holds only in-frame clones, not every one. The table has more than 250,000 clones, around 89% seen once; the top ten hold 5% to 7%. The receptor was isolated from a man younger than 30 who had recovered from COVID-19. The specimen sequenced was peripheral blood. The chain employs TRBV5-1 and TRBJ2-2; tentatively, D is TRBD2 (6 bases). CDR3 sequence reads: CASSLLGGSDTGELFF. DNA for the CDR3: TGCGCCAGCAGCTTGTTGGGGGGATCGGACACCGGGGAGCTGTTTTTT. Full variable domain (remainder filled in from reference TRBV5-1 and TRBJ2-2): KAGVTQTPRYLIKTRGQQVTLSCSPISGHRSVSWYQQTPGQGLQFLFEYFSETQRNKGNFPGRFSGRQFSNSRSEMNVSTLELGDSALYLCASSLLGGSDTGELFFGEGSRLTVL.